This is a list of T cell receptor delta chains from one sample in a study of γδ T cells in repeated Plasmodium falciparum infection. TCRdb repeated clone calling on the multiplex PCR reads with CATT. The table includes 85,000 to 95,000 delta-chain clones, almost 1.5% detected once. Sequencing used gamma-delta T cells from blood. Receptors originate from a pool of human donors (malaria-infected and uninfected, not separated). Both conserved end residues are part of each CDR3.

v_gene	j_gene	CDR3aa
TRDV1	TRDJ1	CALGELRDGLLRGSSKLIF
TRDV1	TRDJ1	CALGDTTSGSHFLRFKLGVSTDKLIF
TRDV1	TRDJ1	CALGVRPTVGTGGYLKLIF
TRDV2	TRDJ1	CACDTVGGYADPDKLIF
TRDV1	TRDJ1	CALGELCRFRCRTGGYGFKLIF
TRDV1	TRDJ1	CALGELVVTSSRLGEELFFGGKLIF
TRDV1	TRDJ1	CALGEGWRTYWGIRVRESYTDKLIF
TRDV1	TRDJ1	CALGELPPLTGGGLYTDKLIF
TRDV2	TRDJ2	CACDILGETAQLFF
TRDV1	TRDJ1	CALGEGGLLLGSTDKLIF
TRDV1	TRDJ1	CALGEPLLPTRFPTDKLIF
TRDV1	TRDJ1	CALGDPSRIPLPYTDKLIF
TRDV1	TRDJ1	CALLEISWGATDKLIF
TRDV1	TRDJ1	CALGELLGIQFTDKLIF